The next 7 T cell receptor beta chains were all read from a single sample in a study of blood T cell repertoires in COVID-19. Assay used: immunoSEQ multiplex PCR; TCRdb lists only in-frame clones, some missing. This table has fewer than 250,000 clones, roughly 90% appearing once. Sequencing was performed on PBMCs or T cells enriched from blood (not recorded which). These receptors were taken from a woman aged 18 to 35 who had recovered from COVID-19.

This sequence joins TRBV10-3 and TRBJ1-3; 8 nucleotides agree with TRBD1. The CDR3 sequence is 17 residues long. V was pared by 5 bases and J by 2 bases, with 11 bases of the junction left unmatched. Germline V gene data show CDR1 as ENHRY and CDR2 as SYGVKD. The CDR3: CAISNRDRKVTGNTIYF. Written as DNA, the CDR3 is TGTGCCATCAGTAACCGGGACAGGAAGGTTACTGGAAACACCATATATTTT.

The chain uses TRBV7-3 and TRBJ1-2; TRBD1 aligns across 7 bases. The junction had 10 bases not matched to a gene; V was cut back by 4 bases and J by 8 bases. Germline values: CDR1 SGHTA, CDR2 FQGTGA. CDR3 length equals 14 residues. CDR3 protein: CASSSTGQLIGYTF. The CDR3 coding sequence is TGTGCCAGCAGCTCAACGGGACAGTTGATAGGCTACACCTTC.

This chain connects TRBV5-1 to TRBJ1-4; 9 bases agree with TRBD1. Germline lookup yields CDR1 SGHRS and CDR2 YFSETQ. The CDR3 is made up of 14 amino acids. With 6 bases clipped from V and 7 bases from J, the junction kept 7 bases outside the gene matches. CDR3 region: CASTSGTGSEKLFF. CDR3 DNA sequence: TGCGCCAGCACTTCCGGGACAGGGTCTGAAAAACTGTTTTTT.

The chain uses TRBV28 and TRBJ1-4, with D possibly TRBD1 on 5 matching bases. CDR3 length: 15 amino acids. Per the germline V gene, CDR1 is MDHEN and CDR2 is SYDVKM. V was trimmed by 5 bases and J by 8 bases, leaving 18 bases between them. CDR3 bases: TGTGCCAGCAGTCCCCCCAAGGGGCCAGGGGAAAAACTGTTTTTT. Protein product: CASSPPKGPGEKLFF.

The chain combines TRBV13 with TRBJ1-3, with D possibly TRBD1 on 5 matching bases. Germline CDR1 is PRHDT and CDR2 is FYEKMQ (reference sequence). The CDR3 has 16 amino acids. V was cut by 1 base and J by 4 bases, with 14 bases left in between. The CDR3 region has the DNA TGTGCCAGCAGCTTAGAGCGGGGACTCCGCGGAAACACCATATATTTT. Its protein is CASSLERGLRGNTIYF.

The chain joins TRBV7-3 to TRBJ2-3; 7 nucleotides agree with TRBD1. The trim removed 3 bases at V and 2 bases at J, leaving 5 bases unmatched. The CDR3 contains 15 residues. Germline assignment: CDR1 SGHTA and CDR2 FQGTGA. This CDR3 reads CASSFSGQNTDTQYF. Written as DNA, the CDR3 is TGTGCCAGCAGCTTTTCGGGACAGAACACAGATACGCAGTATTTT. The complete variable domain, with remaining parts taken from reference TRBV7-3 and TRBJ2-3, reads GAGVSQTPSNKVTEKGKYVELRCDPISGHTALYWYRQSLGQGPEFLIYFQGTGAADDSGLPNDRFFAVRPEGSVSTLKIQRTERGDSAVYLCASSFSGQNTDTQYFGPGTRLTVL.

This chain joins TRBV28 and TRBJ2-1; 13 bases agree with TRBD2. Per germline, CDR1 MDHEN and CDR2 SYDVKM. V lost 7 bases to trimming and J lost 6 bases; unmatched junction nucleotides: 6. The CDR3 runs to 15 residues. The CDR3 DNA follows: TGTGCCAGCATGCCGTGGACTAGCGGGGGCAATGAGCAGTTCTTC. Translating gives CASMPWTSGGNEQFF.